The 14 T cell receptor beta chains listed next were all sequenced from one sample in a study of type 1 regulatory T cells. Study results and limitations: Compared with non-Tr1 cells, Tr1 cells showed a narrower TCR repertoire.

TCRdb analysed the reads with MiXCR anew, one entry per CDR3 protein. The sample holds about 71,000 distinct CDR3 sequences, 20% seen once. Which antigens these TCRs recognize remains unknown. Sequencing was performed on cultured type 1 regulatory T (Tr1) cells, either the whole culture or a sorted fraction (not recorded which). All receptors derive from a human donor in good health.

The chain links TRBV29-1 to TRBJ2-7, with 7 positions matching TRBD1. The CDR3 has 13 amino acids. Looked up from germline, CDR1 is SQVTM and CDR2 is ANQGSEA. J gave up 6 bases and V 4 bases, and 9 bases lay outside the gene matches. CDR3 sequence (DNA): TGCAGCGTTGTTAGGACAGGCCTTCCCGAGCAGTACTTC. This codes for CSVVRTGLPEQYF.

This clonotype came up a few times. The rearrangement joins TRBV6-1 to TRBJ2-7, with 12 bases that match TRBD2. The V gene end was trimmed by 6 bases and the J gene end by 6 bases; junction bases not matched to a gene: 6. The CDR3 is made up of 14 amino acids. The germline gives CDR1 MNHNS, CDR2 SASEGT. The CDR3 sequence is CASRKLAGGGEQYF. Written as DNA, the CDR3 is TGTGCCAGCAGGAAACTAGCGGGAGGAGGCGAGCAGTACTTC.

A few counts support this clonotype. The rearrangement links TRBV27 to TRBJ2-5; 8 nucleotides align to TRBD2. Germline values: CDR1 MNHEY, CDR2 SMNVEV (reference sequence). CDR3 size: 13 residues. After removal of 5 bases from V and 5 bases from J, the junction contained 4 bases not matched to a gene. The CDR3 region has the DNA TGTGCCAGCAGTAGGACTAGCCGCGAGACCCAGTACTTC. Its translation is CASSRTSRETQYF.

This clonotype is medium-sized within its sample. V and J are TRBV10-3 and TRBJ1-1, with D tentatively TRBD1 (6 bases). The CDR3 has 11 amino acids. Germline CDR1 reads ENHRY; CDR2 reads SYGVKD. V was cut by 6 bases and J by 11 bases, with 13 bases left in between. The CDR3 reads CAIRQGEYAFF. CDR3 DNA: TGTGCCATCAGACAGGGAGAGTACGCTTTCTTT.

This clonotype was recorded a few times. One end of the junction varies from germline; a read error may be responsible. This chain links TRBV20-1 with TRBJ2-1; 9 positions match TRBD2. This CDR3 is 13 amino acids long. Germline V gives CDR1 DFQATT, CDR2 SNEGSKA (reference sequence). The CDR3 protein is CSASGLAGKRRVF. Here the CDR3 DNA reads TGCAGTGCTAGCGGGCTAGCGGGAAAAAGGAGGGTCTTC.

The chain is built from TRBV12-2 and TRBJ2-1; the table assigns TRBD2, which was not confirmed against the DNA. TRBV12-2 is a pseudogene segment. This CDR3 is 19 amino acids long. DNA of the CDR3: TGTGCAAGTCGCTCTTCAACCGGGACTAGCTGGGGCTCCTACAATGAGCAGTTCTTC. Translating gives CASRSSTGTSWGSYNEQFF.

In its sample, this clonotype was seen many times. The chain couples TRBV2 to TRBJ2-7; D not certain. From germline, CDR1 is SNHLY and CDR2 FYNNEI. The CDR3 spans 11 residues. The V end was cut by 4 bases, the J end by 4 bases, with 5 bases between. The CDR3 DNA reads TGTGCCAGCAGTGTCCATTACGAGCAGTACTTC. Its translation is CASSVHYEQYF.

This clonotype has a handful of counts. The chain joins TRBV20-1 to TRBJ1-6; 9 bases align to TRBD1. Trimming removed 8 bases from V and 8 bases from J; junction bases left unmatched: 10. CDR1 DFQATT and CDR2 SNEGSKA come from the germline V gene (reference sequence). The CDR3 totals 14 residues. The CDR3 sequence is CSTRRGTGHSPLHF. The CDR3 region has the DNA TGCAGTACACGACGCGGGACAGGGCATTCACCCCTCCACTTT.

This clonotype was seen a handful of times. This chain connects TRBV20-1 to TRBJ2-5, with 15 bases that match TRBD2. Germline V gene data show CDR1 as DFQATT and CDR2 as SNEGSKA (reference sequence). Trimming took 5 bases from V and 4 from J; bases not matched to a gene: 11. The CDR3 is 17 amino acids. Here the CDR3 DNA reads TGCAGTGCTCAACAAGGGACTAGCGGGAGGATGTTAGAGACCCAGTACTTC. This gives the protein CSAQQGTSGRMLETQYF.

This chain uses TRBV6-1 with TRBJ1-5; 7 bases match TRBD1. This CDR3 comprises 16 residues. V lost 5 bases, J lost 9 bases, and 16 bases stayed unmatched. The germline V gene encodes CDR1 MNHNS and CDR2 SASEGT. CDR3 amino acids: CASSPRRDSTPWPQHF. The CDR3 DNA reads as TGTGCCAGCAGTCCACGCCGGGACAGTACCCCCTGGCCCCAGCATTTT.

CDR3: CASSLASVPYNEQFF. For the CDR3, the DNA is TGTGCCAGCAGCTTAGCATCAGTCCCCTACAATGAGCAGTTCTTC. The V and J genes are TRBV7-3 and TRBJ2-1, with D hard to call. Trimming stripped 2 bases from V and 2 bases from J, with 10 bases between. CDR1 and CDR2 from the germline V gene are SGHTA and FQGTGA. The CDR3 loop spans 15 amino acids.

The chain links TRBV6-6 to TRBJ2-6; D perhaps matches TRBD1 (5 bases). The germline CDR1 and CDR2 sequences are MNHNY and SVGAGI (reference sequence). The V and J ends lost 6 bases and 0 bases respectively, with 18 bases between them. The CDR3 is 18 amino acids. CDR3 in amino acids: CASSSNHRQTSGANVLTF. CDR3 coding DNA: TGTGCCAGCAGCTCAAACCACAGACAGACCTCTGGGGCCAACGTCCTGACTTTC.

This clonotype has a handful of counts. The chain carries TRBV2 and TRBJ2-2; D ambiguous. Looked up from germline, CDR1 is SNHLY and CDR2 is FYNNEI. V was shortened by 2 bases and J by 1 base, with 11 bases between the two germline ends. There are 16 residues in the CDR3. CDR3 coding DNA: TGTGCCAGCAGTGAAAGCTCCCCCAAGAACACCGGGGAGCTGTTTTTT. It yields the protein CASSESSPKNTGELFF.

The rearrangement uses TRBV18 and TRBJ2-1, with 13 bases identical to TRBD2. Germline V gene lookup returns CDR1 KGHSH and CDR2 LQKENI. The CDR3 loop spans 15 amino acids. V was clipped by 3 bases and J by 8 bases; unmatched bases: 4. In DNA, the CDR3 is TGTGCCAGCTCACCTGGACTAGCGGGAGCTGATGAGCAGTTCTTC. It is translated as CASSPGLAGADEQFF. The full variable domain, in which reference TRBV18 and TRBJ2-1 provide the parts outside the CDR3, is NAGVMQNPRHLVRRRGQEARLRCSPMKGHSHVYWYRQLPEEGLKFMVYLQKENIIDESGMPKERFSAEFPKEGPSILRIQQVVRGDSAAYFCASSPGLAGADEQFFGPGTRLTVL.